The rows below give T cell receptor beta chains drawn from one sample of a study of blood T cell repertoires in COVID-19. TCRdb keeps only in-frame clones here, not all; method: immunoSEQ multiplex PCR. The data contain a few hundred thousand clones, about 90% of them singletons. Sequencing was performed on peripheral blood. The receptors originated from a man aged 40-49 years with active or convalescent COVID-19. The CDR3 runs from the conserved cysteine through the conserved F or W. A D gene is named only where the DNA matches it firmly. Not all rows give a size; the values are once, few, many and, for expanded clones, a class.

>.|.|TRBJ1-1|TRBV27
TGTGCCAGCAGTCGGGGGGGGGCGACTGAAGCTTTCTTT
CASSRGGATEAFF
>.|.|TRBJ2-3|TRBV5-1
TGCGCCAGCAGCTTGGGGCAGGCGAGCACAGATACGCAGTATTTT
CASSLGQASTDTQYF
>.|.|TRBJ1-2|TRBV5-4
TGTGCCAGCAGCTTGGACAGGGCTAACTATGGCTACACCTTC
CASSLDRANYGYTF
>few|.|TRBJ1-5|TRBV30
TGTGCCTGGAGTCGGGGGGGCTTCAATCAGCCCCAGCATTTT
CAWSRGGFNQPQHF
>.|TRBD2|TRBJ2-7|TRBV11-2
TGTGCCAGCAGCTTTGAGCCGGGACTAGTCTACGAGCAGTACTTC
CASSFEPGLVYEQYF
>.|TRBD2|TRBJ2-5|TRBV9
TGTGCCAGCAGCGTAGCTAGCGGGGGTGGGGAGACCCAGTACTTC
CASSVASGGGETQYF
>.|.|TRBJ2-1|TRBV2
TGTGCCAGCAGTTATCAGAATGAGCAGTTCTTC
CASSYQNEQFF
>few|TRBD1|TRBJ1-6|TRBV5-5
TGTGCCAGCAGCTCGGTCGCAGGGGGCTCTAATTCACCCCTCCACTTT
CASSSVAGGSNSPLHF
>.|TRBD2|TRBJ2-1|TRBV11-2
TGTGCCAGCAGCCCGCAGCGGGGACGCTCCTACAATGAGCAGTTCTTC
CASSPQRGRSYNEQFF
>.|TRBD2|TRBJ2-1|TRBV3-1/TRBV3-2
TGTGCCAGCAGCCTGAGGATAGCGGGGTCCTACAATGAGCAGTTCTTC
CASSLRIAGSYNEQFF
>.|TRBD1|TRBJ1-2|TRBV5-1
TGCGCCAGCAGCTTCGGGACAGGGGGGTCCCATGGCTACACCTTC
CASSFGTGGSHGYTF
>.|TRBD2|TRBJ2-1|TRBV4-2
TGTGCCAGCAGCCTCCTTCCGGGAGGGGGGCTCGACAATGAGCAGTTCTTC
CASSLLPGGGLDNEQFF
>once|TRBD1|TRBJ2-1|TRBV5-1
TGCGCCAGCAGCTTGGCCAAGGCCCCGGGACAGCTAGTGCATGAGCAGTTCTTC
CASSLAKAPGQLVHEQFF